These 2 T cell receptor beta chains were sequenced from one sample in a study of blood T cells in healthy people across ages. For the second PCR, which ran for roughly 6 to 12 cycles, a sample-barcoded 5' primer and a J-beta primer mix were used. MiXCR was run by TCRdb on the 5' RACE reads, yielding one entry per CDR3 protein. This table has about 1.1 million distinct CDR3 sequences, roughly two fifths appearing once. The material sequenced was blood. The source is a man aged 18 to 30 in good health.

A few counts support this clonotype. The genes are TRBV20-1 and TRBJ1-5; TRBD1 aligns across 7 bases. This CDR3 region has 12 residues. J was trimmed by 8 bases and V by 6 bases; bases with no gene match: 7. CDR1 and CDR2 from the germline V gene are DFQATT and SNEGSKA (reference sequence). The CDR3 loop reads CSARTGSEPQHF. The CDR3, as DNA: TGCAGTGCAAGGACAGGAAGCGAGCCCCAGCATTTT.

This clonotype was detected many times. The chain couples TRBV12-3 or TRBV12-4 to TRBJ1-2; 12 bases line up with TRBD1. V lost 0 bases, J lost 7 bases, and 3 bases stayed unmatched. The length of the CDR3 is 15 residues. The CDR3 protein is CASSLAGTGGSGYTF. CDR3 sequence (DNA): TGTGCCAGCAGTTTAGCTGGGACAGGGGGCTCTGGCTACACCTTC.